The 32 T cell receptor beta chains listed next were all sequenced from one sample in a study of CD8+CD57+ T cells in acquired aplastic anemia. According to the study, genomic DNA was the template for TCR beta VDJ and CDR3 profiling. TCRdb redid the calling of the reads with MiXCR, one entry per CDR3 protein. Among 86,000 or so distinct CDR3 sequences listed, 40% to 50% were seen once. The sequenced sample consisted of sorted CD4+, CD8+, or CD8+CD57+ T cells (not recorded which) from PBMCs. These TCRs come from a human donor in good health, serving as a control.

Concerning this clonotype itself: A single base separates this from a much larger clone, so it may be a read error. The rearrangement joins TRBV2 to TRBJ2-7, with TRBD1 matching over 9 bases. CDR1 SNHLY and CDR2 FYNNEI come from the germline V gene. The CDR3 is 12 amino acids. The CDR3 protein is CASKGQGYGQYF. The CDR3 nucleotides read TGTGCCAGCAAGGGACAGGGATACGGGCAGTACTTC.

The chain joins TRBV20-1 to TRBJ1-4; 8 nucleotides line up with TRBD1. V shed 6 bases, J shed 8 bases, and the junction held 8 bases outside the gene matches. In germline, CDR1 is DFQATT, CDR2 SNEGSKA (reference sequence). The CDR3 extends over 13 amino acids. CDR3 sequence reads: CSARTGIGEKLFF. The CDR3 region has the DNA TGCAGTGCCCGGACAGGGATTGGGGAAAAACTGTTTTTT.

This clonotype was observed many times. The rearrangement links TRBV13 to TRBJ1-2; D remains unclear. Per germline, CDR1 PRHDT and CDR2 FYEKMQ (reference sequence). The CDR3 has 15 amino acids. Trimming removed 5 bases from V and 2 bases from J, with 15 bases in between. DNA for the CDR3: TGTGCCAGCAGCCCTATAATGCCTTCGAACTATGGCTACACCTTC. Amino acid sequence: CASSPIMPSNYGYTF.

CDR3 in DNA: TGCGCCAGCAGCGACGGGGGGATCTATGGCTACACCTTC. Translated: CASSDGGIYGYTF. This chain uses TRBV5-1 with TRBJ1-2; D might be TRBD1 (5 bases). The CDR3 loop spans 13 amino acids. Germline loops: CDR1 SGHRS, CDR2 YFSETQ. Trimming left V 4 bases short and J 4 bases short, with 11 bases between.

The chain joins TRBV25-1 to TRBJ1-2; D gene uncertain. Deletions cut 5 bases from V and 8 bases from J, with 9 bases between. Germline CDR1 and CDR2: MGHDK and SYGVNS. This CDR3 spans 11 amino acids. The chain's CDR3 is CASSKGMGYTF. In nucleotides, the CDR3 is TGTGCCAGCAGTAAAGGGATGGGCTACACCTTC.

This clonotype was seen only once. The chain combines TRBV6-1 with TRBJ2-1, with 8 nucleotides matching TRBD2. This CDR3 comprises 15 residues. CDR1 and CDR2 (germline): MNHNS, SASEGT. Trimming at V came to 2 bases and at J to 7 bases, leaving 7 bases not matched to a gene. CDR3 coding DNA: TGTGCCAGCAGTGAAATCAGCGGGAGCTATAATGAGCAGTTCTTC. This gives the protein CASSEISGSYNEQFF.

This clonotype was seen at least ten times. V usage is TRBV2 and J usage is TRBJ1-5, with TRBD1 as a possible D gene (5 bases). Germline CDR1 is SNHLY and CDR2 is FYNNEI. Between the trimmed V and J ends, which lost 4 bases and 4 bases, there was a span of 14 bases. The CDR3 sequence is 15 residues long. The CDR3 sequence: CASSGGSGLNQPQHF. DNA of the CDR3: TGTGCCAGCAGTGGGGGGAGTGGTCTGAATCAGCCCCAGCATTTT.

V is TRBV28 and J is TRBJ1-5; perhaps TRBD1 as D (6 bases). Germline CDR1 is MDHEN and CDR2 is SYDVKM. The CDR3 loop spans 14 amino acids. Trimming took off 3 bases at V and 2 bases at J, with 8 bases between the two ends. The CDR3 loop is CASSLSGGNQPQHF. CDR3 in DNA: TGTGCCAGCAGTTTGTCAGGGGGCAATCAGCCCCAGCATTTT.

The CDR3 protein is CASSGGEGYTF. DNA for the CDR3: TGTGCCAGCAGTGGCGGGGAGGGCTACACCTTC. The rearrangement uses TRBV2 and TRBJ1-2; D is uncertain. Deletions cut 4 bases from V and 8 bases from J, with 8 bases between. CDR1 and CDR2 (germline): SNHLY, FYNNEI. The CDR3 runs 11 residues.

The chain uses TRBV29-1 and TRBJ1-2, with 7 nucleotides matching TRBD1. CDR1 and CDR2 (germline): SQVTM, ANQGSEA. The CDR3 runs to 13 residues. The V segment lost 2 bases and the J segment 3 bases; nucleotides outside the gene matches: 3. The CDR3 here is CSVERGRDYGYTF. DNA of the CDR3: TGCAGCGTTGAAAGGGGGCGAGACTATGGCTACACCTTC.

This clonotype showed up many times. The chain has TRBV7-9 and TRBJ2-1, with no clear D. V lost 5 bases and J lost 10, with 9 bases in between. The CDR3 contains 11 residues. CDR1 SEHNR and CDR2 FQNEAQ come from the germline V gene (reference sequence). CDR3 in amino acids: CASSPGPEQFF. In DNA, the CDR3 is TGTGCCAGCAGCCCCGGGCCGGAGCAGTTCTTC.

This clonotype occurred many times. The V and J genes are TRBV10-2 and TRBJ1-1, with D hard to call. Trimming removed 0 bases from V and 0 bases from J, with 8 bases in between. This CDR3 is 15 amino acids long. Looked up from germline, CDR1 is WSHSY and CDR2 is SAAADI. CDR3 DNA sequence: TGCGCCAGCAGTGAGTCGAGTCGGCTGAACACTGAAGCTTTCTTT. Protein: CASSESSRLNTEAFF.

CDR3 in amino acids: CAIHAQDTQYF. CDR3 nucleotide sequence: TGTGCCATCCATGCTCAGGATACGCAGTATTTT. The chain couples TRBV10-3 to TRBJ2-3; no reliable D call. V was trimmed by 8 bases and J by 6 bases, leaving 9 bases between them. Germline-derived CDR1 and CDR2 are ENHRY and SYGVKD. The CDR3 spans 11 residues.

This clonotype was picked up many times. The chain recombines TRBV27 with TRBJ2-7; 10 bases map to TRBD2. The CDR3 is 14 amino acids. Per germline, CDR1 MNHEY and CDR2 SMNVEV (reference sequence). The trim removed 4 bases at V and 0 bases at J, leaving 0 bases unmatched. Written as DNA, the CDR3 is TGTGCCAGCAGTTCTAGCGGGAGCTCCTACGAGCAGTACTTC. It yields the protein CASSSSGSSYEQYF.

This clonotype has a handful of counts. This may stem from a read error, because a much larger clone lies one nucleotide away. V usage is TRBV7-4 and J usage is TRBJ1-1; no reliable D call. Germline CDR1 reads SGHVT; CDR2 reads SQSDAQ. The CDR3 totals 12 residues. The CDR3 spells CASSLPWGEALF. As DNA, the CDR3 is TGTGCCAGCAGCTTACCGTGGGGTGAAGCTCTCTTT.

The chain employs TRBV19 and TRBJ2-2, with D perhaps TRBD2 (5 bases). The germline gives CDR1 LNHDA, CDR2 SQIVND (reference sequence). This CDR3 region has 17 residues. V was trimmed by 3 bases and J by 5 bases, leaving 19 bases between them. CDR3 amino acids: CASSIVRAPWRTGELFF. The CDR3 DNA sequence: TGTGCCAGTAGTATTGTAAGGGCCCCGTGGAGGACCGGGGAGCTGTTTTTT. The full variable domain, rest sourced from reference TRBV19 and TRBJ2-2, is DGGITQSPKYLFRKEGQNVTLSCEQNLNHDAMYWYRQDPGQGLRLIYYSQIVNDFQKGDIAEGYSVSREKKESFPLTVTSAQKNPTAFYLCASSIVRAPWRTGELFFGEGSRLTVL.

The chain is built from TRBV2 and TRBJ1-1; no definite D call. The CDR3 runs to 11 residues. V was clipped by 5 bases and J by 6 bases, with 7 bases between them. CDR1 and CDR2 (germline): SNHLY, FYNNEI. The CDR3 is CASSRRAEAFF. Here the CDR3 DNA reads TGTGCCAGCAGTCGAAGGGCTGAAGCTTTCTTT.

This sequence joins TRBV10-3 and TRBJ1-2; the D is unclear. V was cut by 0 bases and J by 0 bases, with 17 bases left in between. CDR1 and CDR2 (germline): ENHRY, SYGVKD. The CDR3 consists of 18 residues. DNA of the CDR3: TGTGCCATCAGTGAGTCGGGGAGGTATTCGCGTCCTAACTATGGCTACACCTTC. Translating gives CAISESGRYSRPNYGYTF.

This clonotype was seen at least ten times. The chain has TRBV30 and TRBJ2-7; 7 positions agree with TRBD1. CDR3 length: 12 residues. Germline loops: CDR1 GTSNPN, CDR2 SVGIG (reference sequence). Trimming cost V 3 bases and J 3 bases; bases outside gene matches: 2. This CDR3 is CAWSGTDYEQYF. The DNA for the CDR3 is TGTGCCTGGAGCGGGACAGACTACGAGCAGTACTTC.

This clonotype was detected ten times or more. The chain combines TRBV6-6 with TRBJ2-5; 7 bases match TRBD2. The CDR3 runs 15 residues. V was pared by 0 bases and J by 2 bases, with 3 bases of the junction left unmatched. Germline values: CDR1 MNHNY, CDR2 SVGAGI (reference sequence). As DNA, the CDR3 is TGTGCCAGCAGTTACTCAGGAGCGGGACAAGAGACCCAGTACTTC. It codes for CASSYSGAGQETQYF.

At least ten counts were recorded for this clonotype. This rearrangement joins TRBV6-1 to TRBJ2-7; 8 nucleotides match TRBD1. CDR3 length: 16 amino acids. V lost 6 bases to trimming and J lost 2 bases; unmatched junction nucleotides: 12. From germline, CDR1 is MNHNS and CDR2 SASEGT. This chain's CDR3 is CASRPSYPQGAYEQYF. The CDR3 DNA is TGTGCCAGCAGACCCTCCTACCCACAGGGGGCCTACGAGCAGTACTTC.

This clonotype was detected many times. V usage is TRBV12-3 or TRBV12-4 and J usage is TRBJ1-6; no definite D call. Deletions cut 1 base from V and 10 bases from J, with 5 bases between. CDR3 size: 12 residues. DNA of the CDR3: TGTGCCAGCAGTTTAGGAATCTCACCCCTCCACTTT. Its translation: CASSLGISPLHF.

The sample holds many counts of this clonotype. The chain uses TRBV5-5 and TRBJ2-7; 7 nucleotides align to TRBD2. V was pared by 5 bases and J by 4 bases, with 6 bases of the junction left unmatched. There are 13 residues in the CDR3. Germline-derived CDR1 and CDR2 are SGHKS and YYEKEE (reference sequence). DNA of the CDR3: TGTGCCAGCAGTATGGCCGGGAGGTACGAGCAGTACTTC. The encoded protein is CASSMAGRYEQYF.

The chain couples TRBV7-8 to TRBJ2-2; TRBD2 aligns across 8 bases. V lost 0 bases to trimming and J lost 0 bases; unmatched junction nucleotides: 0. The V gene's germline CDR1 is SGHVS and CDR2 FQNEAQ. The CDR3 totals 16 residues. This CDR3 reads CASSLASGANTGELFF. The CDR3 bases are TGTGCCAGCAGCTTAGCTAGCGGGGCGAACACCGGGGAGCTGTTTTTT.

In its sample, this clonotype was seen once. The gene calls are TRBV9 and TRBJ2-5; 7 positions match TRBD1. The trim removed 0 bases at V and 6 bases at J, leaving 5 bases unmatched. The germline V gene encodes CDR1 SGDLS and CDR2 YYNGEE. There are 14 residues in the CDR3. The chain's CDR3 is CASSVGQGGQTQYF. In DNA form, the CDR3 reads TGTGCCAGCAGCGTAGGACAGGGTGGCCAGACCCAGTACTTC.

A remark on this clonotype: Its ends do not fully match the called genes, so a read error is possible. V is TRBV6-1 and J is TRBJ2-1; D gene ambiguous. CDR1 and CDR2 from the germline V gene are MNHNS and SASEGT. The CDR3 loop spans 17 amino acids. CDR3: CASSEWSDSPSYNAQFF. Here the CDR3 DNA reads TGTGCCAGCAGTGAATGGTCAGACTCTCCCTCCTACAATGCGCAGTTCTTC.

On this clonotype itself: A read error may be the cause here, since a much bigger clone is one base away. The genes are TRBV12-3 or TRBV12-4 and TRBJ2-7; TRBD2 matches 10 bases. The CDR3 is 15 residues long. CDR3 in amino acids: CACPPRTSGYYEQYF. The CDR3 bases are TGTGCTTGCCCCCCTCGGACTAGCGGCTACTACGAGCAGTACTTC.

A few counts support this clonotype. DNA for the CDR3: TGTGCCAGCAAGTTGGGATCCTACGAGCAGTACTTC. Translating gives CASKLGSYEQYF. The chain joins TRBV2 to TRBJ2-7; D unresolved. Between the trimmed V and J ends, which lost 7 bases and 1 base, there was a span of 8 bases. Germline V lookup: CDR1 SNHLY, CDR2 FYNNEI. This CDR3 has 12 amino acids.

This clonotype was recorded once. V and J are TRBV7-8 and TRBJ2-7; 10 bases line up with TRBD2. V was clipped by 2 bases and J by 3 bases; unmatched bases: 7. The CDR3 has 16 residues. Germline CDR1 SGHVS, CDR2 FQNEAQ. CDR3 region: CASSLRSAGGCYEQYF. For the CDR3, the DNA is TGTGCCAGCAGCTTACGGTCAGCGGGGGGGTGCTACGAGCAGTACTTC.

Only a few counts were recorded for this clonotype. The CDR3 sequence is CATSPSLAGAANTGELFF. CDR3 nucleotides: TGTGCCACCAGTCCGTCGCTAGCGGGGGCCGCGAACACCGGGGAGCTGTTTTTT. V usage is TRBV15 and J usage is TRBJ2-2; TRBD2 agrees at 10 bases. With 6 bases clipped from V and 0 bases from J, the junction kept 10 bases outside the gene matches. The length of the CDR3 is 18 residues. The germline CDR1 and CDR2 sequences are LNHNV and YYDKDF (reference sequence). Filled out from reference TRBV15 and TRBJ2-2, the complete variable domain reads DAMVIQNPRYQVTQFGKPVTLSCSQTLNHNVMYWYQQKSSQAPKLLFHYYDKDFNNEADTPDNFQSRRPNTSFCFLDIRSPGLGDTAMYLCATSPSLAGAANTGELFFGEGSRLTVL.

CDR3 coding DNA: TGTGCCAGCAGCTCGACAGGGGCATACTCTGAAAAACTGTTTTTT. Encoded protein: CASSSTGAYSEKLFF. The genes are TRBV11-2 and TRBJ1-4, with TRBD1 matching 8 bases. V lost 4 bases and J lost 7; bases outside the gene matches: 8. Germline lookup yields CDR1 SGHAT and CDR2 FQNNGV. The CDR3 has 15 amino acids. Using reference TRBV11-2 and TRBJ1-4 for the parts outside the CDR3, the full variable domain is EAGVAQSPRYKIIEKRQSVAFWCNPISGHATLYWYQQILGQGPKLLIQFQNNGVVDDSQLPKDRFSAERLKGVDSTLKIQPAKLEDSAVYLCASSSTGAYSEKLFFGSGTQLSVL.

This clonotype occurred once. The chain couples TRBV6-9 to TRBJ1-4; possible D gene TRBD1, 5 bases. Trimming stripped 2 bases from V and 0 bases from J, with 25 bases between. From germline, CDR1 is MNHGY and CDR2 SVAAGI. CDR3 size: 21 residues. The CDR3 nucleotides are TGTGCCAGCAGTTATCAAATTCCCGGACAAGGTGGCGGAACAACTAATGAAAAACTGTTTTTT. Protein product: CASSYQIPGQGGGTTNEKLFF.